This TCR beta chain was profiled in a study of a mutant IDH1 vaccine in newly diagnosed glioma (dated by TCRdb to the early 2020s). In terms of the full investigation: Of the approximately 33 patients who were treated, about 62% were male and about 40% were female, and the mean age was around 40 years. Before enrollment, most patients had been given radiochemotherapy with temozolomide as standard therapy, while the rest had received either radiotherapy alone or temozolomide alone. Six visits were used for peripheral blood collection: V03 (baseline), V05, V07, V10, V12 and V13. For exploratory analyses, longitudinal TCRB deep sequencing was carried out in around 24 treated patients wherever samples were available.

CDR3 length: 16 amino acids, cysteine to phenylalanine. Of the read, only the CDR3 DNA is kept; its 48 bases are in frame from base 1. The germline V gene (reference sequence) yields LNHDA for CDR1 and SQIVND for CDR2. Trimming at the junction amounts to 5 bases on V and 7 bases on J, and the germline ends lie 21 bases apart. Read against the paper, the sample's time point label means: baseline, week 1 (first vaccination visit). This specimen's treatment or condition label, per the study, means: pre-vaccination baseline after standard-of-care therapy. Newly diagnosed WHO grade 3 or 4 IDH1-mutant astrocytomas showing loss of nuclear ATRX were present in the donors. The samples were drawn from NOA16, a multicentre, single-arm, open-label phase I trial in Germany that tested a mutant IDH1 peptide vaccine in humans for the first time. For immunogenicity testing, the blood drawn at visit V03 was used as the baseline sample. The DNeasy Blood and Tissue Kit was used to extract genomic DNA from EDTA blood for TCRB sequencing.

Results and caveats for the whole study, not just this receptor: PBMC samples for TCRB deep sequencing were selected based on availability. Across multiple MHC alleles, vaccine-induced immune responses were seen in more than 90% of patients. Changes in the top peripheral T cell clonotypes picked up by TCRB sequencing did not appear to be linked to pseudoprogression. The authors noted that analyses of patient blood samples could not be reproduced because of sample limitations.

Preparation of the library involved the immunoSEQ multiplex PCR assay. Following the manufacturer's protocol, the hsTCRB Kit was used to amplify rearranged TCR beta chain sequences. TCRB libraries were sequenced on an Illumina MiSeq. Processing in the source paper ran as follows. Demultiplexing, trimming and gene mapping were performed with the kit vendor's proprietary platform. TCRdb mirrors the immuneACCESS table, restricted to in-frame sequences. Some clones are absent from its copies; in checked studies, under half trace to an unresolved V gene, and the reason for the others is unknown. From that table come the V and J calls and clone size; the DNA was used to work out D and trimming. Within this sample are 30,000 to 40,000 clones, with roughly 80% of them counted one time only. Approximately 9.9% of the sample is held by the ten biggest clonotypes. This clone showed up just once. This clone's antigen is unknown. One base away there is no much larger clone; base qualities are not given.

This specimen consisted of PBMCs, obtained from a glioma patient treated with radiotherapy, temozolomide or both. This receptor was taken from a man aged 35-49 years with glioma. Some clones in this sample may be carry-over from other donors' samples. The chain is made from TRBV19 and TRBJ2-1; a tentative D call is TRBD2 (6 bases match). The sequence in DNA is TGTGCCAGTAGTGCCAACCGGGACTGGGCCTTTAATGAGCAGTTCTTC. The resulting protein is CASSANRDWAFNEQFF.